These T cell receptor beta chains were read from a single sample in a study of blood T cell repertoires in COVID-19. Sequenced by immunoSEQ multiplex PCR; TCRdb stores in-frame clones only, minus some. The table shows roughly 200,000 clones, with approximately 80% occurring only once. The specimen sequenced was peripheral blood. The receptor set was obtained from a woman aged 80 or older with COVID-19, enrolled during active disease. CDR3s include the opening cysteine and the closing phenylalanine or tryptophan. A D gene is named only where the DNA matches it firmly. For some rows the clone size is stated as once, few or many, or as a class when expanded; others skip it.

abundance	v_gene	j_gene	d_gene	CDR3aa	CDR3nt
once	TRBV7-8	TRBJ2-3	-	CASAEGTVSTDTQYF	TGTGCCAGCGCCGAGGGAACGGTTAGCACAGATACGCAGTATTTT
-	TRBV10-3	TRBJ2-3	TRBD2	CAISESPLASGGPSTDTQYF	TGTGCCATCAGTGAGTCCCCGTTGGCTAGCGGGGGGCCAAGCACAGATACGCAGTATTTT
few	TRBV1	TRBJ2-5	-	CTSPGTSAAYQETQYF	TGCACCAGCCCCGGGACTAGCGCCGCATACCAAGAGACCCAGTACTTC
-	TRBV15	TRBJ1-5	-	CATSREEGYSNQPQHF	TGTGCCACCAGCAGAGAGGAGGGTTATAGCAATCAGCCCCAGCATTTT
once	TRBV2	TRBJ2-1	TRBD2	CASSASSGGAGEQFF	TGTGCCAGCAGTGCGAGTAGCGGGGGGGCAGGCGAGCAGTTCTTC
-	TRBV10-3	TRBJ1-4	-	CAISRGLNEKLFF	TGTGCCATCAGCCGAGGCCTTAATGAAAAACTGTTTTTT
once	TRBV5-4	TRBJ2-5	TRBD1	CASSLGQGAQYF	TGTGCCAGCAGCTTGGGACAGGGGGCCCAGTACTTC
-	TRBV29-1	TRBJ2-1	TRBD1	CSARDRGHEQFF	TGCAGCGCCCGGGACAGGGGGCATGAGCAGTTCTTC
-	TRBV20-1	TRBJ2-3	TRBD2	CSASSSGGTDTQYF	TGCAGTGCTAGTTCTAGCGGGGGAACAGATACGCAGTATTTT
-	TRBV28	TRBJ1-3	-	CASIPPGGGNTIYF	TGTGCCAGCATCCCCCCCGGAGGTGGAAACACCATATATTTT
-	TRBV11-2	TRBJ1-1	TRBD1	CASSRQGAKTEAFF	TGTGCCAGCAGTCGACAGGGGGCGAAAACTGAAGCTTTCTTT
once	TRBV7-2	TRBJ1-4	-	CASSPRSEKLFF	TGTGCCAGCAGCCCTAGGAGTGAAAAACTGTTTTTT
-	TRBV7-2	TRBJ1-1	-	CASSPAALGAPEAFF	TGTGCCAGCAGTCCCGCCGCGTTGGGAGCTCCTGAAGCTTTCTTT
-	TRBV30	TRBJ2-3	-	CAWKLNTQYF	TGTGCCTGGAAGCTGAATACGCAGTATTTT
-	TRBV4-2	TRBJ2-2	TRBD1	CASSQELGQGVTGELFF	TGTGCCAGCAGCCAAGAATTGGGTCAGGGGGTCACCGGGGAGCTGTTTTTT
-	TRBV28	TRBJ2-7	-	CASSPLPAQTVPYEQYF	TGTGCCAGCAGCCCACTCCCGGCTCAGACAGTTCCCTACGAGCAGTACTTC
-	TRBV6-5	TRBJ1-2	-	CASSYSGAIYGYTF	TGTGCCAGCAGTTACTCGGGGGCCATCTATGGCTACACCTTC
-	TRBV6-5	TRBJ2-5	TRBD2	CASSRTSGEETQYF	TGTGCCAGCAGTCGGACTAGCGGGGAAGAGACCCAGTACTTC
-	TRBV5-6	TRBJ1-2	-	CASSLFWGDYGYTF	TGTGCCAGCAGCTTGTTCTGGGGCGACTATGGCTACACCTTC
-	TRBV3-1/TRBV3-2	TRBJ2-7	-	CASSQAAEQYF	TGTGCCAGCAGCCAAGCAGCGGAGCAGTACTTC
-	TRBV11-2	TRBJ2-1	TRBD2	CASSLGLAGGNEQFF	TGTGCCAGCAGCTTAGGACTAGCGGGGGGCAATGAGCAGTTCTTC
-	TRBV28	TRBJ1-1	-	CASSQTDRSQAFF	TGTGCCAGCAGTCAAACTGACAGAAGTCAAGCTTTCTTT
-	TRBV4-2	TRBJ2-3	TRBD2	CASRAGASTDTQYF	TGTGCCAGCAGAGCGGGAGCCTCTACAGATACGCAGTATTTT
-	TRBV6-5	TRBJ1-5	TRBD1	CASRRQGTQPQHF	TGTGCCAGCCGGAGACAGGGGACTCAGCCCCAGCATTTT